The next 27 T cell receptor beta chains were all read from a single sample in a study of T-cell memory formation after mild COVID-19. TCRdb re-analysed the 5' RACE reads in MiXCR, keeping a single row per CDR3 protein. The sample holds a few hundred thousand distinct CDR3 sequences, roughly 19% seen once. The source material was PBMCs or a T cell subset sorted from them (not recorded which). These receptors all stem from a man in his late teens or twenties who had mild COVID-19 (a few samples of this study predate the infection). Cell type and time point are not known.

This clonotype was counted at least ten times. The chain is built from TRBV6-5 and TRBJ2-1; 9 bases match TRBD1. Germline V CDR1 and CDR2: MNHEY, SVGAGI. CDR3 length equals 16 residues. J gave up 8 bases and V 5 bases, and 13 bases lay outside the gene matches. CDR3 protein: CASSNPGTGYVHEQFF. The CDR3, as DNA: TGTGCCAGCAGTAACCCCGGGACAGGGTACGTCCATGAGCAGTTCTTC.

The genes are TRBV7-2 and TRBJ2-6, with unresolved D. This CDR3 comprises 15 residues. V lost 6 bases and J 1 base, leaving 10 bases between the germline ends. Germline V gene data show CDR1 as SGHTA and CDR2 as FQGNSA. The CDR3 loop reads CASRLGVSGANVLTF. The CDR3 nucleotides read TGTGCCAGCAGGCTTGGGGTGTCTGGGGCCAACGTCCTGACTTTC.

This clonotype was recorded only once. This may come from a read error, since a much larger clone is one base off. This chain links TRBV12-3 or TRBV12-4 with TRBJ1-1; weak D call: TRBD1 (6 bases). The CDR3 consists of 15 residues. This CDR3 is CASSPLGGRNNEAFF. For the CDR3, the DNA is TGTGCCAGCAGTCCTCTGGGGGGCAGGAACAATGAAGCTTTCTTT.

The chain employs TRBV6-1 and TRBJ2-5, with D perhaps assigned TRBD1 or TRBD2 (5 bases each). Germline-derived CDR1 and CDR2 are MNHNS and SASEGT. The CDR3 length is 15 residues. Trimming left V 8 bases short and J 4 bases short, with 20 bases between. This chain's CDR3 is CASGPGTHWGETQYF. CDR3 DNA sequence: TGTGCCAGCGGCCCCGGGACCCACTGGGGAGAGACCCAGTACTTC.

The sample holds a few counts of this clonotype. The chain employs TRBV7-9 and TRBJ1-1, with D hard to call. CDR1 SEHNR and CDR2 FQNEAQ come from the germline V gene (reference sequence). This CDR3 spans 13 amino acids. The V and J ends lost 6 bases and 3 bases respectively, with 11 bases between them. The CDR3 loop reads CASRLGRDTEAFF. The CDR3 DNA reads TGTGCCAGCAGACTGGGGAGGGACACTGAAGCTTTCTTT. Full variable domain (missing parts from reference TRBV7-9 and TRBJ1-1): DTGVSQNPRHKITKRGQNVTFRCDPISEHNRLYWYRQTLGQGPEFLTYFQNEAQLEKSRLLSDRFSAERPKGSFSTLEIQRTEQGDSAMYLCASRLGRDTEAFFGQGTRLTVV.

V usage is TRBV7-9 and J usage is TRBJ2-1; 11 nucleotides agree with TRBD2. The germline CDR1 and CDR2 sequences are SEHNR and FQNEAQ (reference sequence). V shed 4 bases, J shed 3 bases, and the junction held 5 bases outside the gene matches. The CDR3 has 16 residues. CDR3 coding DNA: TGTGCCAGCAGCTCTGCTAGCGGGGGGAACTACAATGAGCAGTTCTTC. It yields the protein CASSSASGGNYNEQFF. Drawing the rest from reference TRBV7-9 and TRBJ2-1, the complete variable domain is DTGVSQNPRHKITKRGQNVTFRCDPISEHNRLYWYRQTLGQGPEFLTYFQNEAQLEKSRLLSDRFSAERPKGSFSTLEIQRTEQGDSAMYLCASSSASGGNYNEQFFGPGTRLTVL.

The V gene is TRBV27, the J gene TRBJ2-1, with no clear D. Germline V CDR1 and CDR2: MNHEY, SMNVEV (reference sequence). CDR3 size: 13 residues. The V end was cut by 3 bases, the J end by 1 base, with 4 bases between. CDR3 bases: TGTGCCAGCAGTTTTTTGTCCTACAATGAGCAGTTCTTC. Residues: CASSFLSYNEQFF.

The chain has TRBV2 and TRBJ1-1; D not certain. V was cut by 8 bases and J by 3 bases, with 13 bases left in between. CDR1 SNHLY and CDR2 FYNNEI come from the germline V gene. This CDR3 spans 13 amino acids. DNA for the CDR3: TGTGCCAGCCTCGCCCAGGAAGACACTGAAGCTTTCTTT. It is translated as CASLAQEDTEAFF.

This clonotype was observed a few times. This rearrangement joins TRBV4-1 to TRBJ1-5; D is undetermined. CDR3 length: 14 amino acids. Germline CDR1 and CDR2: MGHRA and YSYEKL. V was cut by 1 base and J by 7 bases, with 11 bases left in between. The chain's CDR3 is CASSQGLRGQPQHF. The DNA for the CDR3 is TGCGCCAGCAGCCAAGGTCTACGCGGGCAGCCCCAGCATTTT.

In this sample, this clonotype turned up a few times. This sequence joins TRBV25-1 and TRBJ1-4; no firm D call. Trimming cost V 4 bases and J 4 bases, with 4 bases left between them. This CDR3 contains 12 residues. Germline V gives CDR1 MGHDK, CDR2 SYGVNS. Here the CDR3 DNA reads TGTGCCAGCAGTGTGGGTAATGAAAAACTGTTTTTT. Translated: CASSVGNEKLFF.

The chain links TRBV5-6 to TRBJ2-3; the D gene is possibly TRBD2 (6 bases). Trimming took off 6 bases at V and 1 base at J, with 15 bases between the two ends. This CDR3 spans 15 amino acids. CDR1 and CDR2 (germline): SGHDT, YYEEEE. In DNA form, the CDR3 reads TGTGCCAGCAAGGTGCGGGGACCCGGCACAGATACGCAGTATTTT. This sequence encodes CASKVRGPGTDTQYF.

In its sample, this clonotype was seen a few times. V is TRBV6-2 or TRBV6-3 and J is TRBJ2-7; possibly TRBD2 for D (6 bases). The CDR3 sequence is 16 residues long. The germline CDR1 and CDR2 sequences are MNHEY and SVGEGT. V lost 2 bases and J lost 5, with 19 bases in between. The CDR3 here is CASSYVAGPRGNEQYV. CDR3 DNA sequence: TGTGCCAGCAGTTACGTGGCAGGGCCCCGGGGGAACGAGCAGTACGTC.

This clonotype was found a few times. CDR3 region: CASSSYSGGALEQFF. The CDR3 nucleotides are TGTGCCAGCAGCTCCTATAGCGGGGGGGCCCTTGAGCAGTTCTTC. V is TRBV7-2 and J is TRBJ2-1; 11 bases line up with TRBD2. The CDR3 spans 15 residues. V lost 4 bases to trimming and J lost 9 bases; unmatched junction nucleotides: 8. Germline CDR1 reads SGHTA; CDR2 reads FQGNSA.

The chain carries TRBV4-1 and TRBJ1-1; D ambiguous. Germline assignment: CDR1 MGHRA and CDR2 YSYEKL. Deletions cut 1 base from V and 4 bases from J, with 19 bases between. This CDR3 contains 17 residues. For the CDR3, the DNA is TGCGCCAGCAGCCAAGTGACACGACGGGCGGATGGCACTGAAGCTTTCTTT. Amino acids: CASSQVTRRADGTEAFF.

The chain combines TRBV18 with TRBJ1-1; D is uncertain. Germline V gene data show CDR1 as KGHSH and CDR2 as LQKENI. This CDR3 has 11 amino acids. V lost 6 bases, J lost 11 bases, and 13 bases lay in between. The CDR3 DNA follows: TGTGCCAGCTCGGGAGGGTTGGATGCTTTCTTT. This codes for CASSGGLDAFF.

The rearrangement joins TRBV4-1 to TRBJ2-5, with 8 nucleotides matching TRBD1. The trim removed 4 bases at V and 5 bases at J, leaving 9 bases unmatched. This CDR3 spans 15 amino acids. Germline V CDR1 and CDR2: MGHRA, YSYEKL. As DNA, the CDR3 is TGCGCCAGCAGCCGTGGACAGGGTTGGCGGGAGACCCAGTACTTC. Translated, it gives CASSRGQGWRETQYF.

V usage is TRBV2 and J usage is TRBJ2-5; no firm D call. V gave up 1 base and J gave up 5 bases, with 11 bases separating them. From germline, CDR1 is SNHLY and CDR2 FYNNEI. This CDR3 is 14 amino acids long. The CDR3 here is CASSEGEVRETQYF. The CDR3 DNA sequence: TGTGCCAGCAGTGAAGGAGAGGTTCGGGAGACCCAGTACTTC.

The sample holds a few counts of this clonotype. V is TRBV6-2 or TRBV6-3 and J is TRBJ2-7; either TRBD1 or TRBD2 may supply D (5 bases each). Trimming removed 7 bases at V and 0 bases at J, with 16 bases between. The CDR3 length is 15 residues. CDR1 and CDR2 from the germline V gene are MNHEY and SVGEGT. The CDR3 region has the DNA TGTGCCAGCATCCATGGGGGTGATGGCTCCTACGAGCAGTACTTC. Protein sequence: CASIHGGDGSYEQYF.

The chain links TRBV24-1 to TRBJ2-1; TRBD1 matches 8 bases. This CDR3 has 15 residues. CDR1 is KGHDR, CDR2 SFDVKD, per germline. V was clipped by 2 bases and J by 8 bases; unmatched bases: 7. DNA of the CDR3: TGTGCCACCAGTGATTCTCGGACAGGGCGGCATGAGCAGTTCTTC. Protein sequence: CATSDSRTGRHEQFF.

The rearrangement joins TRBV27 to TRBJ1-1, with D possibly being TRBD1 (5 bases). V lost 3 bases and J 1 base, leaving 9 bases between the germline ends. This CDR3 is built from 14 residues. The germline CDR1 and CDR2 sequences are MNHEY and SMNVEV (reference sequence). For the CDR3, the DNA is TGTGCCAGCAGTTTCGGGGGTGCGAACACTGAAGCTTTCTTT. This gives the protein CASSFGGANTEAFF.

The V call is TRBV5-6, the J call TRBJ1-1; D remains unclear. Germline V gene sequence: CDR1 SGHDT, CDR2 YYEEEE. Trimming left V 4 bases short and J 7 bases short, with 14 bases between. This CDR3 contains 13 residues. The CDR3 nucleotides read TGTGCCAGCAGCCGAGGAGGGATTCATGAAGCTTTCTTT. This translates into CASSRGGIHEAFF.

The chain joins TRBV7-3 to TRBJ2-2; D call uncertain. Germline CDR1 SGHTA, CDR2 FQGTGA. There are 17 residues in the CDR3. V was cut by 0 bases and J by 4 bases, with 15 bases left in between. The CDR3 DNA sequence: TGTGCCAGCAGCTTAACCCCGGGCCCGGGCCCCACCGGGGAGCTGTTTTTT. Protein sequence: CASSLTPGPGPTGELFF.

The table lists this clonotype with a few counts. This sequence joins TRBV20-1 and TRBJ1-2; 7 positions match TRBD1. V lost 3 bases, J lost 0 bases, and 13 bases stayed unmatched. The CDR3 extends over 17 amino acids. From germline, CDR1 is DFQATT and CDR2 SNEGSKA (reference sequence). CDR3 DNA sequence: TGCAGTGCTAGGGGTACTGGGACAGAACCAACTAACTATGGCTACACCTTC. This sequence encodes CSARGTGTEPTNYGYTF.

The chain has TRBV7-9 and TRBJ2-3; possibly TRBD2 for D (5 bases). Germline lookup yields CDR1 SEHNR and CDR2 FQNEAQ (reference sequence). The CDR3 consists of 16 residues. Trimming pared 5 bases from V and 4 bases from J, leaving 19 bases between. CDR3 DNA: TGTGCCAGCAGCCTACTGGACGAAAAGGGAGCAGATACGCAGTATTTT. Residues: CASSLLDEKGADTQYF.

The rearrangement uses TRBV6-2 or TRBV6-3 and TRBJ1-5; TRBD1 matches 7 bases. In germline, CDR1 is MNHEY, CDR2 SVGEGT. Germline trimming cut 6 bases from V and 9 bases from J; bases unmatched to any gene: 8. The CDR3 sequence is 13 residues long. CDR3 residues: CASRRDSGRPQHF. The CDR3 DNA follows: TGTGCCAGCAGACGGGACAGCGGAAGGCCCCAGCATTTT.

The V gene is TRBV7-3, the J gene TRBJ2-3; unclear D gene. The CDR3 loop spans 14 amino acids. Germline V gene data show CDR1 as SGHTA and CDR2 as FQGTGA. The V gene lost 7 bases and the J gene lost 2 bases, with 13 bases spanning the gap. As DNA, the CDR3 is TGTGCCAGCACTACTGACGGATTCACAGATACGCAGTATTTT. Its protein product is CASTTDGFTDTQYF.

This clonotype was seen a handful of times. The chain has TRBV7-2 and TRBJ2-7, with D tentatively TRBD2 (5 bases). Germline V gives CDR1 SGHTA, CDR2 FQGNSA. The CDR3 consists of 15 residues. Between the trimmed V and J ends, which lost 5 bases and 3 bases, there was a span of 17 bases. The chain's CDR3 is CASSPYSGMFYEQYF. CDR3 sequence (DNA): TGTGCCAGCAGCCCATACAGCGGCATGTTCTACGAGCAGTACTTC.